A selection of T cell receptor beta chains follows, all from one sample in a study of T cells after yellow fever vaccination. TCRdb used MiXCR to reprocess the 5' RACE reads, holding one entry per CDR3 protein. The repertoire holds 350,000 to 450,000 distinct CDR3 sequences, with around 6.5% as singletons. The specimen was PBMCs, collected 5 days after the yellow fever booster vaccination. These receptor sequences come from a man aged 25 to 40 who received the YFV17D yellow fever vaccine. Each CDR3 is given without its conserved first and last residue. A D gene is named only where the DNA matches it firmly.

V	D	CDR3
TRBV5-1	NA	ASSLASGGRVNIQY
TRBV20-1	NA	SAAPGGTDTQY
TRBV6-2/TRBV6-3	TRBD2	ASSYSPGGLTDTQY
TRBV3-1	NA	ASSQETGVKETQY
TRBV10-3	TRBD2	ASSESAGGVRNTDTQY
TRBV7-2	TRBD2	ASSLNGGGGGADTQY
TRBV19	NA	ASSIDQGGARAGELF
TRBV12-3/TRBV12-4	NA	ASSPFMAGTPHTQY
TRBV20-1	TRBD1	SARVPTGPETQY
TRBV19	TRBD2	ASSGLAGGITDTQY
TRBV20-1	NA	SASSRAGDNEQF
TRBV5-1	NA	ASSLSIGSTYNEQF
TRBV4-3	TRBD2	ASSPRGWREGPNEQF
TRBV7-9	NA	ASSLEDRVAPYEQY
TRBV12-3/TRBV12-4	TRBD2	ASSLNSGKSETQY
TRBV18	NA	ASPLTENTEAF
TRBV20-1	TRBD1	SAPTGPGELF
TRBV15	TRBD1	ATSKKGTADEQY
TRBV2	TRBD2	ASRGTSGATGELF
TRBV10-3	TRBD2	AISGTSAASSTDTQY
TRBV4-2	TRBD2	ASSQDVSGSFLEQF
TRBV20-1	TRBD2	SARPIAGSQETQY
TRBV19	NA	ASTFGEDTQY
TRBV3-1	NA	ASSHLGAEGHEQY
TRBV20-1	TRBD1	SARDNYPGTGGFSPLH
TRBV29-1	NA	SVESGQTNEKLF
TRBV20-1	NA	SAPPGGVSRNTEAF
TRBV18	NA	ASSGRLFEQY